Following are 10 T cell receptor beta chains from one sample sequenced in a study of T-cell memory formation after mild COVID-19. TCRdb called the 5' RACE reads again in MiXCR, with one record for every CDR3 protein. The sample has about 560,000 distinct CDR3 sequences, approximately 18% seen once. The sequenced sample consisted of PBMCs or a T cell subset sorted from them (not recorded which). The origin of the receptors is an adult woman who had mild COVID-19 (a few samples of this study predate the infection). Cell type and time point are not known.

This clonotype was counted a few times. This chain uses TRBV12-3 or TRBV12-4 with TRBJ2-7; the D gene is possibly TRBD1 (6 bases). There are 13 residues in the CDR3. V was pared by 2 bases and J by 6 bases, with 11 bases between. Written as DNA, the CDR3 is TGTGCCAGCAGTTTAACAGGGTTACTCGAGCAGTACTTC. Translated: CASSLTGLLEQYF.

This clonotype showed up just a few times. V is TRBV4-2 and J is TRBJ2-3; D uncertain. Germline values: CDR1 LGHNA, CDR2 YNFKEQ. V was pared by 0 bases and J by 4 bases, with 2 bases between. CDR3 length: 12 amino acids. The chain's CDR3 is CASSQEPDTQYF. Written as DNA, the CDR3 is TGTGCCAGCAGCCAAGAACCAGATACGCAGTATTTT.

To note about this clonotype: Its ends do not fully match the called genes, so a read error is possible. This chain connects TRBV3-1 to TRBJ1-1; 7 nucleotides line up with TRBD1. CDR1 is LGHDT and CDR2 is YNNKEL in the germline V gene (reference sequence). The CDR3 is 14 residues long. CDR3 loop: CASSLGQLNAEALF. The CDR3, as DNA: TGTGCCAGCAGCCTGGGACAGTTAAACGCTGAAGCTTTATTT.

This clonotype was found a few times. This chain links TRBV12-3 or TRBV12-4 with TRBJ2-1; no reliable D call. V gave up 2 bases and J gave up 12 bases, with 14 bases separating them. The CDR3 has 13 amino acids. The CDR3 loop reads CASSLYQSHGQFF. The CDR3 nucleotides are TGTGCCAGCAGTTTATACCAGAGCCATGGGCAGTTCTTC.

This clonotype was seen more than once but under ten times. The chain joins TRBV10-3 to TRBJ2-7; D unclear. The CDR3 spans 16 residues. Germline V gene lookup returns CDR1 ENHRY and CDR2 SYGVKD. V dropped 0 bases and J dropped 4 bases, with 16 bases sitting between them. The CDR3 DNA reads TGTGCCATCAGTGAGTCTGAGGCGGACCTGGGGTACGAGCAGTACTTC. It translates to CAISESEADLGYEQYF.

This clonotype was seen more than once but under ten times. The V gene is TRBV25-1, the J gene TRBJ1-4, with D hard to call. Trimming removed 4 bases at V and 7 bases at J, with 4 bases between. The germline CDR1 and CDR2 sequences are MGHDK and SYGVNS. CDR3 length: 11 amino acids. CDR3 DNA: TGTGCCAGCAGTGCGATTGAAAAACTGTTTTTT. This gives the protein CASSAIEKLFF.

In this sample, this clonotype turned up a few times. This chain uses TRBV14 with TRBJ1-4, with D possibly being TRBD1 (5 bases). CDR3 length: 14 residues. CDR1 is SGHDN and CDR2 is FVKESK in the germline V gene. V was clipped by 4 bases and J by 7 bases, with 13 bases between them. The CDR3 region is CASSPGLRGEKLFF. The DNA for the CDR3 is TGTGCCAGCAGCCCAGGGCTCCGGGGTGAAAAACTGTTTTTT.

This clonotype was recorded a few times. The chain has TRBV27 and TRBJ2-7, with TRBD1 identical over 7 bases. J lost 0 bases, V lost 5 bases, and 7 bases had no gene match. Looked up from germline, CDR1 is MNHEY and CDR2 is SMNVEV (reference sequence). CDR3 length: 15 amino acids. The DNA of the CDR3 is TGTGCCAGCAGTAGTACGGGACAGCCCTCCTACGAGCAGTACTTC. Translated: CASSSTGQPSYEQYF.

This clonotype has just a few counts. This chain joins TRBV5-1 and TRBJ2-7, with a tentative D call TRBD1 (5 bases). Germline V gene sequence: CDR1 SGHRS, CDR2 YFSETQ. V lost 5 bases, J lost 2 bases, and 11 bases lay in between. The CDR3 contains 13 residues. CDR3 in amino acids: CASRQGSPYEQYF. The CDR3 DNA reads TGCGCCAGCAGGCAGGGAAGCCCCTACGAGCAGTACTTC.

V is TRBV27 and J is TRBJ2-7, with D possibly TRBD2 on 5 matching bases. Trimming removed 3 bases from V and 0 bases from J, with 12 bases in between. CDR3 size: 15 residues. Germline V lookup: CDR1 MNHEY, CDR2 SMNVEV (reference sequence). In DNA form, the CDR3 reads TGTGCCAGCAGTTTGACACTGGGGAGCTCCTACGAGCAGTACTTC. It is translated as CASSLTLGSSYEQYF.